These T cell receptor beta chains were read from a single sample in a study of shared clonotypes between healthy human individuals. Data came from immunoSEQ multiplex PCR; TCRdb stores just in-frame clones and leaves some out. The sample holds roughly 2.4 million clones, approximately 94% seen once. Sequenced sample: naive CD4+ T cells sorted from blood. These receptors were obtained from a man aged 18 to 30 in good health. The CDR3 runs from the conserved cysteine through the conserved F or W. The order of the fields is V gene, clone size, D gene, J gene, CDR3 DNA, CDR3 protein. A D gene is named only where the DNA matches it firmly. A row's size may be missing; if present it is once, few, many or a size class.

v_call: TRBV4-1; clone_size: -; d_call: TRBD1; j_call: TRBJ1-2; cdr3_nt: TGCGCCAGCAGCCAAGGTAGACGGACAGGGGGAACGGGGTACTATGGCTACACCTTC; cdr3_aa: CASSQGRRTGGTGYYGYTF
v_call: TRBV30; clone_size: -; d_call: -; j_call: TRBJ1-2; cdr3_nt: TGTGCCTGGAGTGCCCAGGCTCAGGACAGTAGACGCTATGGCTACACCTTC; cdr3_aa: CAWSAQAQDSRRYGYTF
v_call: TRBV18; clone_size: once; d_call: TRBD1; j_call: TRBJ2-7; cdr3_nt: TGTGCCAGCTCACAACAGGGGAACGAGCAGTACTTC; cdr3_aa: CASSQQGNEQYF
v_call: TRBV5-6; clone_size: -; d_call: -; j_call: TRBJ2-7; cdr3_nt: TGTGCCAGCAGCTTGGATGGTGGAGGAGGCTACGAGCAGTACTTC; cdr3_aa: CASSLDGGGGYEQYF
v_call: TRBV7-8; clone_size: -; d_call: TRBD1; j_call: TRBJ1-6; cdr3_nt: TGTGCCAGCCGTAAAGGGACAGGGGGCCAGAGGGCGACACCCCTCCACTTT; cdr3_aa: CASRKGTGGQRATPLHF
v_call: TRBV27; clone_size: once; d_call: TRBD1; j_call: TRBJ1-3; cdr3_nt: TGTGCCAGTCAGAAAACCGGGACAGGGGGTTCTGGAAACACCATATATTTT; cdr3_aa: CASQKTGTGGSGNTIYF
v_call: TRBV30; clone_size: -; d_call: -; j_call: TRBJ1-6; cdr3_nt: TGTGCCTGGAGGCCCGTGGAAAATTCACCCCTCCACTTT; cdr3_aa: CAWRPVENSPLHF
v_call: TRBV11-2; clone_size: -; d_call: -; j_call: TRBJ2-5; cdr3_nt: TGTGCCAGCACCCAAGGGGAGGTGGAGACCCAGTACTTC; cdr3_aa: CASTQGEVETQYF
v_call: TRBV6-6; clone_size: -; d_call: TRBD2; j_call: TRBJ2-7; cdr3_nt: TGTGCCAGCAGTTCGGGACTAGCCGGCGAGCAGTACTTC; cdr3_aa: CASSSGLAGEQYF
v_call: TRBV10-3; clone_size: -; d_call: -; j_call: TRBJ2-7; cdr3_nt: TGTGCCATCAGATCGACAGGCGGCCCCTACGAGCAGTACTTC; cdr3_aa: CAIRSTGGPYEQYF
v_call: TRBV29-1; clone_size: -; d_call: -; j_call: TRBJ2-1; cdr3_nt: TGCAGCGTTCGACCGTTAGCGGTTAGCAACAATGAGCAGTTCTTC; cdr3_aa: CSVRPLAVSNNEQFF
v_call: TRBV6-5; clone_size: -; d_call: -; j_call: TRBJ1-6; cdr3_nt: TGTGCCAGCAGTTACAAACAGGGCTCCTATAATTCACCCCTCCACTTT; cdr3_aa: CASSYKQGSYNSPLHF
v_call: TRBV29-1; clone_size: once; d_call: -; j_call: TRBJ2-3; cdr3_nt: TGCAGCGTTCGGAACGTCGTTACAGATACGCAGTATTTT; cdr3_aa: CSVRNVVTDTQYF
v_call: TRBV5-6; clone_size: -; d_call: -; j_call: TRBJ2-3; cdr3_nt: TGTGCCAGCAGCTTCGTCAGGACAGATACGCAGTATTTT; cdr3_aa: CASSFVRTDTQYF
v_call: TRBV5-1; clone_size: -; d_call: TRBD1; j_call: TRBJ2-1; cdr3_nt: TGCGCCAGCAGCTCAGGACAGGGCAGATACAATGAGCAGTTCTTC; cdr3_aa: CASSSGQGRYNEQFF
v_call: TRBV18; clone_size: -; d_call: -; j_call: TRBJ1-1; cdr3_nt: TGTGCCAGCTCAGTCCCAGGGGTAGGTACTGAAGCTTTCTTT; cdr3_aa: CASSVPGVGTEAFF
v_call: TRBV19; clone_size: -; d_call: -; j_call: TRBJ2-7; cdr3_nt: TGTGCCAGTAGTATACAAGCTGCAACCTACGAGCAGTACTTC; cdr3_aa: CASSIQAATYEQYF
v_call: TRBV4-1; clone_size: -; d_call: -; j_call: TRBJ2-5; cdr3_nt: TGCGCCAGCAGCCAAGATCTTTGGCAGCAAGAGACCCGGTACTTC; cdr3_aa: CASSQDLWQQETRYF
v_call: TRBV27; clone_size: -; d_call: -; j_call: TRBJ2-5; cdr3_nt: TGTGCCAGCAGTTTCGGACCCGGGCCGGGGGAGACCCAGTACTTC; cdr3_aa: CASSFGPGPGETQYF
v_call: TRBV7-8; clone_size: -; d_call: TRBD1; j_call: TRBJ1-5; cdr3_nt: TGTGCCAGCAGCTTAGTGACAGGGGTTGCGTCTCAGCCCCAGCATTTT; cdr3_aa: CASSLVTGVASQPQHF
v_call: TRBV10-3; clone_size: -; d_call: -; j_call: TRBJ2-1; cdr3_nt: TGTGCCAGCGGAGATTCAGGCTACAATGAGCAGTTCTTC; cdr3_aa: CASGDSGYNEQFF
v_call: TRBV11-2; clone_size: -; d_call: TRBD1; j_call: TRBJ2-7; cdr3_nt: TGTGCCAGCAGCCCTGGACAGGGGAGGTACGAGCAGTACTTC; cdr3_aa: CASSPGQGRYEQYF
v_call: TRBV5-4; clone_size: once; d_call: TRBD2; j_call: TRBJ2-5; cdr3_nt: TGTGCCAGCAGCTTGGGACTAGCGGGAGTTGGAGAGACCCAGTACTTC; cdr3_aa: CASSLGLAGVGETQYF
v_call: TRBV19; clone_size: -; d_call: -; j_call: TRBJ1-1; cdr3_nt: TGTGCCAGCAAGAGACCGGGTCTTACTGAAGCTTTCTTT; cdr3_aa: CASKRPGLTEAFF
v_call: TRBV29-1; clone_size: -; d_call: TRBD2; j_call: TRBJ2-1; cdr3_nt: TGCAGCGTTGCGCCTAGACTAGCGGGAGAGGGTGAGCAGTTCTTC; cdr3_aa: CSVAPRLAGEGEQFF
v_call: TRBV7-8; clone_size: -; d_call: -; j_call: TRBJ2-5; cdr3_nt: TGTGCCAGCAGCCCCTCCGAGGGCAGGGGGGGTGAGACCCAGTACTTC; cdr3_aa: CASSPSEGRGGETQYF
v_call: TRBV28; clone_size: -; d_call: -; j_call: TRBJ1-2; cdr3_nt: TGTGCCACCCCGGTTCCAGGGGAATATGGCTACACCTTC; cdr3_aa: CATPVPGEYGYTF
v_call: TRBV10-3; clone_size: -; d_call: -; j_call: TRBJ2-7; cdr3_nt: TGTGCCATCAGTGAGTCCGGCAGCTCCTACGAGCAGTACTTC; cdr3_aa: CAISESGSSYEQYF
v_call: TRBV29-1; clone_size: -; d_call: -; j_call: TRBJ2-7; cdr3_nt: TGCAGCGTCCGACCACAACAGGGTACCACCTACGAGCAGTACTTC; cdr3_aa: CSVRPQQGTTYEQYF
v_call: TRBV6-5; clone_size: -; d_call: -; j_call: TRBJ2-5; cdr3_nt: TGTGCCAGCAGTACCACTTGGGCCAAAGAGACCCAGTACTTC; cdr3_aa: CASSTTWAKETQYF
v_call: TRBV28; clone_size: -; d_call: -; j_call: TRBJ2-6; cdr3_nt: TGTGCCAGCAGTTTATCAGGGATCTCTGGGGCCAACGTCCTGACTTTC; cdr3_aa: CASSLSGISGANVLTF
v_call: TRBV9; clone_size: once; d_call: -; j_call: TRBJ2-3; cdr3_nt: TGTGCCAGCAGCGCCCCAGGAGTAGATACGCAGTATTTT; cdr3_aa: CASSAPGVDTQYF
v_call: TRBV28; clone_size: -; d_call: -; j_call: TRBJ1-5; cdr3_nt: TGTGCCAGCAGGCCCGGGGGTCCCAATCAGCCCCAGCATTTT; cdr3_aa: CASRPGGPNQPQHF
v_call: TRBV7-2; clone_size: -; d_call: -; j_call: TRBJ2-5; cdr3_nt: TGTGCCAGCAGCCCCCGCTGGGGGTTGGAGACCCAGTACTTC; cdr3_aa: CASSPRWGLETQYF
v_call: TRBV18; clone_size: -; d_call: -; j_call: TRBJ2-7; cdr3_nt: TGTGCCAGCTCACCGACAGCGACCTACGAGCAGTACTTC; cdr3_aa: CASSPTATYEQYF
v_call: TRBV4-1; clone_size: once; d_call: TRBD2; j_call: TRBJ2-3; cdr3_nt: TGCGCCAGCAGCCAAGACGAGCTAGCGGGGGCCCGAGATACGCAGTATTTT; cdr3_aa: CASSQDELAGARDTQYF
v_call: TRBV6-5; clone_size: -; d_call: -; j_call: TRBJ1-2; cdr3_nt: TGTGCCAGCAGTCCCTTGGGAGGGCTTAACTATGGCTACACCTTC; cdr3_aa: CASSPLGGLNYGYTF